Presented here are 10 T cell receptor beta chains from one specimen sequenced in a study of control samples from healthy donors and cancer patients. Profiled with immunoSEQ multiplex PCR; TCRdb holds only in-frame clones, not every one. The sample consists of 150,000 or so clones, around 94% of them appearing once. Sequencing input: PBMCs. Every receptor here comes from a man aged 55 to 70 with colorectal cancer.

The chain has TRBV6-5 and TRBJ1-1; D is possibly TRBD1 (5 bases). CDR3 length: 16 residues. Per germline, CDR1 MNHEY and CDR2 SVGAGI. Between the trimmed V and J ends, which lost 0 bases and 0 bases, there was a span of 11 bases. The CDR3 DNA reads as TGTGCCAGCAGTTACTCCTTCGACAGAATGAACACTGAAGCTTTCTTT. Amino acids: CASSYSFDRMNTEAFF.

The rearrangement links TRBV3-1 (or the pseudogene TRBV3-2) to TRBJ2-5; 11 nucleotides line up with TRBD2. The CDR3 is made up of 15 amino acids. V was pared by 4 bases and J by 2 bases, with 3 bases of the junction left unmatched. Germline V lookup: CDR1 LGHDT, CDR2 YNNKEL (reference sequence). CDR3 region: CASSLGTSGQETQYF. CDR3 coding DNA: TGTGCCAGCAGCCTTGGGACTAGCGGACAAGAGACCCAGTACTTC.

The rearrangement uses TRBV5-1 and TRBJ1-3, with 8 bases that match TRBD1. With 0 bases clipped from V and 0 bases from J, the junction kept 5 bases outside the gene matches. Germline lookup yields CDR1 SGHRS and CDR2 YFSETQ. The length of the CDR3 is 17 residues. The CDR3 here is CASSLVPTGVSGNTIYF. The DNA for the CDR3 is TGCGCCAGCAGCTTGGTGCCGACAGGGGTCTCTGGAAACACCATATATTTT. Supplemented by reference TRBV5-1 and TRBJ1-3, the full variable domain reads KAGVTQTPRYLIKTRGQQVTLSCSPISGHRSVSWYQQTPGQGLQFLFEYFSETQRNKGNFPGRFSGRQFSNSRSEMNVSTLELGDSALYLCASSLVPTGVSGNTIYFGEGSWLTVV.

The chain combines TRBV7-8 with TRBJ1-1, with D possibly being TRBD1 (5 bases). This CDR3 is 13 amino acids long. Germline V gene lookup returns CDR1 SGHVS and CDR2 FQNEAQ. V was trimmed by 3 bases and J by 8 bases, leaving 13 bases between them. The CDR3 here is CASSFVGTKEAFF. Written as DNA, the CDR3 is TGTGCCAGCAGCTTCGTAGGGACGAAGGAAGCTTTCTTT.

The rearrangement links TRBV6-1 to TRBJ2-1; the match to TRBD2 covers 8 bases. CDR3 length: 15 residues. Germline-derived CDR1 and CDR2 are MNHNS and SASEGT. The junction had 9 bases not matched to a gene; V was cut back by 3 bases and J by 8 bases. For the CDR3, the DNA is TGTGCCAGCAGTGACCCAGCGGGGGCCATAGATGAGCAGTTCTTC. Its translation: CASSDPAGAIDEQFF.

Note on this clone: Other nucleotide sequences from this sample produce the same CDR3. The rearrangement joins TRBV7-9 to TRBJ1-2; the D gene is possibly TRBD1 (6 bases). The CDR3 has 14 amino acids. CDR1 and CDR2 from the germline V gene are SEHNR and FQNEAQ (reference sequence). V was clipped by 0 bases and J by 3 bases, with 8 bases between them. CDR3 region: CASSLAGGDYGYTF. CDR3 DNA: TGTGCCAGCAGCTTAGCAGGGGGTGACTATGGCTACACCTTC. Combining the CDR3 with reference TRBV7-9 and TRBJ1-2 gives the whole variable domain DTGVSQNPRHKITKRGQNVTFRCDPISEHNRLYWYRQTLGQGPEFLTYFQNEAQLEKSRLLSDRFSAERPKGSFSTLEIQRTEQGDSAMYLCASSLAGGDYGYTFGSGTRLTVV.

V is TRBV28 and J is TRBJ2-5; D unresolved. The CDR3 length is 11 residues. Per the germline V gene, CDR1 is MDHEN and CDR2 is SYDVKM. The V end lost 5 bases, the J end lost 6 bases, and 7 bases lay between the germline ends. The CDR3 protein is CASSLGKTQYF. In DNA, the CDR3 is TGTGCCAGCAGTCTTGGGAAGACCCAGTACTTC.

The J gene is TRBJ2-7, the V gene TRBV5-1, with 11 bases fitting TRBD2. The CDR3 sequence is 13 residues long. The germline CDR1 and CDR2 sequences are SGHRS and YFSETQ. Trimming at V came to 2 bases and at J to 6 bases, leaving 1 base not matched to a gene. The CDR3 here is CASSFLAGGEQYF. CDR3 nucleotides: TGCGCCAGCAGCTTTCTAGCGGGGGGCGAGCAGTACTTC.

V usage is TRBV28 and J usage is TRBJ1-2; no clear D gene. From germline, CDR1 is MDHEN and CDR2 SYDVKM. Trimming removed 5 bases from V and 6 bases from J, with 22 bases in between. The length of the CDR3 is 16 residues. The CDR3, as DNA: TGTGCCAGCAGTCCGGGCGACGCCCGGCGGTCCAATGGCTACACCTTC. It specifies CASSPGDARRSNGYTF.

This chain links TRBV15 with TRBJ2-5; D is possibly TRBD2 (7 bases). The germline V gene encodes CDR1 LNHNV and CDR2 YYDKDF (reference sequence). With 1 base removed from V and 3 bases from J, the gap between germline ends came to 9 bases. CDR3 length equals 14 residues. The CDR3 nucleotides read TGTGCCACCAGCAGAGGAGGGGGGGAAGAGACCCAGTACTTC. This translates into CATSRGGGEETQYF.